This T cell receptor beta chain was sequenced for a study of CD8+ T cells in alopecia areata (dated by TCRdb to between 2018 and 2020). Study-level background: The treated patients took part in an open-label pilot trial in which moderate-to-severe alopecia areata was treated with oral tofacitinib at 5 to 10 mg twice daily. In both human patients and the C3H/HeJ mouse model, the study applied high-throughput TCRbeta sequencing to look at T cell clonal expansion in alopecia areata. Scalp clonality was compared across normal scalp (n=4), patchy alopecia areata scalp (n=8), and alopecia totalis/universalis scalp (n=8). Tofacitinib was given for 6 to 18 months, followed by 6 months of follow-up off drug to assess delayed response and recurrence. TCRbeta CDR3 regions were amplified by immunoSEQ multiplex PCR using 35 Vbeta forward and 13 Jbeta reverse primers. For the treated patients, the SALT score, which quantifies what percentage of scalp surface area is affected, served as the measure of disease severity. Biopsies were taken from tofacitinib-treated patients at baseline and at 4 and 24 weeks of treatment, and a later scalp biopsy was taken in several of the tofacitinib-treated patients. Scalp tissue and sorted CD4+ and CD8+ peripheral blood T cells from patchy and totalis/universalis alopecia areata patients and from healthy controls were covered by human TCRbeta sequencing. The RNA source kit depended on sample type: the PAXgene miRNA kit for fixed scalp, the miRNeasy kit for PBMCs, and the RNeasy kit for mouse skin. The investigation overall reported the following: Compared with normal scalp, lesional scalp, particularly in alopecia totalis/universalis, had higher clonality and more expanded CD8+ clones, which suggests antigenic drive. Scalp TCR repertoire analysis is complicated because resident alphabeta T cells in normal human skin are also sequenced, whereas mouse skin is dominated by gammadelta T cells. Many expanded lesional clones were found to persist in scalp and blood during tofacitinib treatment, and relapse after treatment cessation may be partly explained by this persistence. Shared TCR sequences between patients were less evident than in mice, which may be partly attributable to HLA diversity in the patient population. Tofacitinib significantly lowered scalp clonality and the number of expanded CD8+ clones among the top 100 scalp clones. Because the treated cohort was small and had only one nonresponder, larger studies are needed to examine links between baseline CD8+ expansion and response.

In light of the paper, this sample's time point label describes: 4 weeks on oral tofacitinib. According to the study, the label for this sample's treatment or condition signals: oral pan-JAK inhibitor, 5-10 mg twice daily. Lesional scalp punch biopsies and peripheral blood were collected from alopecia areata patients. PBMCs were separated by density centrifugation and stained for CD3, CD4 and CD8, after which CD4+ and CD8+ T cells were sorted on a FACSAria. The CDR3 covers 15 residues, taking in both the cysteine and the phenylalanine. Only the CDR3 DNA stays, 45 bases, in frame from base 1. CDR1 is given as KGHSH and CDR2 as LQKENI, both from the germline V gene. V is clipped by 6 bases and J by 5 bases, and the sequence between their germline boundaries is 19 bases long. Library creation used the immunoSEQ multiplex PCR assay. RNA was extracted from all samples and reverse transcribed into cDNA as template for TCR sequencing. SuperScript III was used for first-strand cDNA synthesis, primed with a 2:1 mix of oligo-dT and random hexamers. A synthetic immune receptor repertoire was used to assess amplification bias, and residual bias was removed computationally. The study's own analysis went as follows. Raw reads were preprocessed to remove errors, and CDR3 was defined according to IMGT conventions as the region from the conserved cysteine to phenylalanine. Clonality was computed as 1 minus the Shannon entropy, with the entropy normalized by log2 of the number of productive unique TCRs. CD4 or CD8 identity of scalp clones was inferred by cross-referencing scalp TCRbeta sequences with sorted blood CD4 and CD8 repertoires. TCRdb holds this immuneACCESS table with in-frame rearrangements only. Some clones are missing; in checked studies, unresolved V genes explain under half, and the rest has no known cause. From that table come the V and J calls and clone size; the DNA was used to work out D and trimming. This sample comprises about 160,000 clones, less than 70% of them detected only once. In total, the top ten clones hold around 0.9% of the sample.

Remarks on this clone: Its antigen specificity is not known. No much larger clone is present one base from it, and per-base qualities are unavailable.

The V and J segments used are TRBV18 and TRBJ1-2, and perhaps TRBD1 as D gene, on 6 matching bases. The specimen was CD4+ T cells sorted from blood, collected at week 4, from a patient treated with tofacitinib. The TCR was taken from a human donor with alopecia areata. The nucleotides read TGTGCCAGCTCCCAAGATCAACAGGGCTCATATGGCTACACCTTC. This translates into CASSQDQQGSYGYTF.